These T cell receptor beta chains were read from a single sample in a study of identical twins. TCRdb fed the 5' RACE reads into MiXCR, producing one record per CDR3 protein. The data show roughly 1,500,000 distinct CDR3 sequences, roughly a third seen once. The source material was cord blood. The receptor source for this set is a newborn girl in good health. Each CDR3 is given with its conserved first and last residue. Each record gives: CDR3 protein, J gene, V gene.

CASSLTTGSGYTF | TRBJ1-2 | TRBV27
CASSSGVQAKNIQYF | TRBJ2-4 | TRBV5-1
CASRTGQGTYGYTF | TRBJ1-2 | TRBV2
CASSKRGRSRRYGKLFF | TRBJ1-4 | TRBV21-1
CASSINQGMNTEAFF | TRBJ1-1 | TRBV7-2
CAISGISTGQGYTF | TRBJ1-2 | TRBV10-3
CASSHPAREGAKNIQYF | TRBJ2-4 | TRBV4-1
CASSKALAFGPGASLYGYTF | TRBJ1-2 | TRBV21-1
CASSFEQTLSYNEQFF | TRBJ2-1 | TRBV7-9
CASSSSRLGTNEQYF | TRBJ2-4 | TRBV9
CASRYSHTDTQYF | TRBJ2-3 | TRBV7-9
CARPEQFF | TRBJ2-1 | TRBV19